The source of this TCR beta chain is a study of cytomegalovirus exposure and HLA in healthy donors. Both 60 Vbeta primers and 13 Jbeta primers went into the PCR. Assay: immunoSEQ multiplex PCR; the TCRdb copy retains only in-frame clones and omits some. The sample has under 150,000 clones, 81% seen once; the top ten hold about 0.7%. V was pared by 1 base and J by 3 bases, with 9 bases between. Germline V CDR1 and CDR2: LGHNA, YSLEER. The CDR3 sequence is 14 residues long. This chain joins TRBV4-3 and TRBJ1-1; perhaps TRBD1 as D (5 bases). Specimen: PBMCs. The TCR sequence derives from a man between 18 and 35 years old in good health and CMV-seronegative. The CDR3 protein is CASSQVRRDTEAFF. CDR3 nucleotide sequence: TGCGCCAGCAGCCAAGTACGCAGGGACACTGAAGCTTTCTTT.